Included here is one T cell receptor beta chain sequence, with context. The assay was immunoSEQ multiplex PCR, and TCRdb's table has in-frame clones only and misses some. Of about 33,000 clones listed, about 90% are singletons. Treatment: preoperative locoregional IRX-2 cytokine immunotherapy. V lost 7 bases and J lost 7, with 17 bases in between. This CDR3 contains 15 residues. The germline V gene has CDR1 MNHGY and CDR2 SAAAGT. The data derive from a study of preoperative IRX-2 immunotherapy in early breast cancer. The sample in question was tumor tissue, obtained after IRX-2 immunotherapy. V is TRBV6-8 and J is TRBJ1-6; maybe TRBD1 (5 bases). The sequence came from a human donor with breast cancer. Written as DNA, the CDR3 is TGTGCCAGCACCAGCGGCTGGGGGGAGAATTCACCCCTCCACTTT. Amino acid sequence: CASTSGWGENSPLHF.